The 27 T cell receptor beta chains presented below share a single source sample, sequenced in a study of cytomegalovirus exposure and HLA in healthy donors. TCRdb's table, derived via immunoSEQ multiplex PCR, lists solely in-frame clones and lacks some. Among roughly 98,000 clones listed, approximately 90% were seen once. The sequenced sample consisted of PBMCs. The receptors come from a woman in her twenties or thirties in good health and CMV-seronegative.

The rearrangement links TRBV2 to TRBJ1-1; no clear D gene. This CDR3 spans 13 amino acids. Per germline, CDR1 SNHLY and CDR2 FYNNEI. Trimming removed 2 bases from V and 0 bases from J, with 4 bases in between. CDR3 in DNA: TGTGCCAGCAGTGAATCGGTGAACACTGAAGCTTTCTTT. This codes for CASSESVNTEAFF.

The rearrangement joins TRBV7-9 to TRBJ2-5, with D possibly TRBD1 on 6 matching bases. The CDR3 spans 14 residues. The germline gives CDR1 SEHNR, CDR2 FQNEAQ (reference sequence). Trimming stripped 6 bases from V and 5 bases from J, with 16 bases between. CDR3 amino acids: CASSPGQPGETQYF. The CDR3 DNA is TGTGCCAGCAGTCCCGGACAGCCGGGTGAGACCCAGTACTTC.

V usage is TRBV7-2 and J usage is TRBJ2-5, with a tentative D call TRBD2 (5 bases). CDR3 size: 14 residues. Trimming cost V 0 bases and J 3 bases, with 8 bases left between them. Per germline, CDR1 SGHTA and CDR2 FQGNSA. The CDR3 loop reads CASSLATTEETQYF. CDR3 DNA: TGTGCCAGCAGCTTAGCGACTACCGAAGAGACCCAGTACTTC. Combining the CDR3 with reference TRBV7-2 and TRBJ2-5 gives the whole variable domain GAGVSQSPSNKVTEKGKDVELRCDPISGHTALYWYRQSLGQGLEFLIYFQGNSAPDKSGLPSDRFSAERTGGSVSTLTIQRTQQEDSAVYLCASSLATTEETQYFGPGTRLLVL.

This chain uses TRBV19 with TRBJ1-2, with 10 nucleotides matching TRBD1. Trimming at V came to 7 bases and at J to 5 bases, leaving 10 bases not matched to a gene. Germline V gene lookup returns CDR1 LNHDA and CDR2 SQIVND (reference sequence). The CDR3 consists of 15 residues. CDR3 nucleotide sequence: TGTGCCAGTACGTTGACAGGGGGCCGGTATTATGGCTACACCTTC. Translated, it gives CASTLTGGRYYGYTF. Drawing the rest from reference TRBV19 and TRBJ1-2, the complete variable domain is DGGITQSPKYLFRKEGQNVTLSCEQNLNHDAMYWYRQDPGQGLRLIYYSQIVNDFQKGDIAEGYSVSREKKESFPLTVTSAQKNPTAFYLCASTLTGGRYYGYTFGSGTRLTVV.

The genes are TRBV18 and TRBJ1-3, with D possibly matching TRBD1 (6 bases). The CDR3 spans 13 residues. The V gene's germline CDR1 is KGHSH and CDR2 LQKENI. Deletions cut 6 bases from V and 2 bases from J, with 8 bases between. In DNA form, the CDR3 reads TGTGCCAGCTCTCGGACAGCTGGAAACACCATATATTTT. This translates into CASSRTAGNTIYF.

The chain is built from TRBV7-9 and TRBJ2-7; no clear D. This CDR3 has 13 residues. V lost 5 bases, J lost 3 bases, and 11 bases lay in between. In germline, CDR1 is SEHNR, CDR2 FQNEAQ (reference sequence). CDR3 bases: TGTGCCAGCAGCCGTCAGATTGGCTACGAGCAGTACTTC. It translates to CASSRQIGYEQYF.

CDR3 in DNA: TGTGCCAGCAGTTTATTCGGGGGGGAGACCCAGTACTTC. It translates to CASSLFGGETQYF. The chain is built from TRBV27 and TRBJ2-5; 7 nucleotides align to TRBD2. CDR1 MNHEY and CDR2 SMNVEV come from the germline V gene (reference sequence). J lost 5 bases, V lost 1 base, and 1 base had no gene match. The CDR3 sequence is 13 residues long.

This sequence joins TRBV7-8 and TRBJ1-3; D is unclear. V was shortened by 1 base and J by 2 bases, with 9 bases between the two germline ends. From germline, CDR1 is SGHVS and CDR2 FQNEAQ. This CDR3 region has 15 residues. CDR3 loop: CASSLVELPGNTIYF. The DNA for the CDR3 is TGTGCCAGCAGCTTAGTTGAGTTGCCTGGAAACACCATATATTTT.

This chain links TRBV4-2 with TRBJ1-1; D is ambiguous. V was cut by 0 bases and J by 0 bases, with 5 bases left in between. Germline assignment: CDR1 LGHNA and CDR2 YNFKEQ. The CDR3 runs 14 residues. CDR3 in amino acids: CASSQEAVNTEAFF. DNA for the CDR3: TGTGCCAGCAGCCAAGAGGCGGTGAACACTGAAGCTTTCTTT.

This rearrangement joins TRBV9 to TRBJ2-1, with 12 bases matching TRBD2. The CDR3 is made up of 17 amino acids. From germline, CDR1 is SGDLS and CDR2 YYNGEE. V lost 0 bases, J lost 7 bases, and 8 bases stayed unmatched. The CDR3 DNA sequence: TGTGCCAGCAGCGTAGTCCCCAGGGGACTAGCGGGTAATGAGCAGTTCTTC. It specifies CASSVVPRGLAGNEQFF. The full variable domain, its missing parts supplied by reference TRBV9 and TRBJ2-1, is DSGVTQTPKHLITATGQRVTLRCSPRSGDLSVYWYQQSLDQGLQFLIQYYNGEERAKGNILERFSAQQFPDLHSELNLSSLELGDSALYFCASSVVPRGLAGNEQFFGPGTRLTVL.

This chain links TRBV11-2 with TRBJ2-7, with D possibly matching TRBD2 (5 bases). In germline, CDR1 is SGHAT, CDR2 FQNNGV. V was pared by 5 bases and J by 3 bases, with 17 bases between. This CDR3 has 15 residues. The CDR3 nucleotides read TGTGCCAGCAGCAGCGGACGATACCGTTTCTACGAGCAGTACTTC. This codes for CASSSGRYRFYEQYF.

The V call is TRBV27, the J call TRBJ2-1, with TRBD1 as a possible D gene (6 bases). CDR1 MNHEY and CDR2 SMNVEV come from the germline V gene (reference sequence). With 7 bases removed from V and 0 bases from J, the gap between germline ends came to 13 bases. The CDR3 has 15 amino acids. The CDR3 loop is CASKQGSLSYNEQFF. CDR3 bases: TGTGCCAGCAAACAGGGCTCCCTCTCCTACAATGAGCAGTTCTTC.

The chain recombines TRBV7-2 with TRBJ1-2, with TRBD1 matching over 7 bases. This CDR3 is 15 amino acids long. Germline CDR1 SGHTA, CDR2 FQGNSA. The V segment lost 5 bases and the J segment 2 bases; nucleotides outside the gene matches: 8. DNA for the CDR3: TGTGCCAGCAGCCCCACGCTGACAGGGAACTATGGCTACACCTTC. It translates to CASSPTLTGNYGYTF.

V gene TRBV5-6 combines with J gene TRBJ2-1, with a weak D call TRBD2 (6 bases). Germline CDR1 and CDR2: SGHDT and YYEEEE. V shed 4 bases and J shed 9 bases, with 17 bases lying between them. CDR3 size: 14 residues. The CDR3 is CASSPGGGLTEQFF. The CDR3, as DNA: TGTGCCAGCAGCCCTGGAGGAGGGCTGACTGAGCAGTTCTTC.

J is TRBJ1-4 and V is TRBV6-1, with a possible D match to TRBD1 (6 bases). Trimming stripped 8 bases from V and 5 bases from J, with 15 bases between. The CDR3 contains 14 residues. The germline gives CDR1 MNHNS, CDR2 SASEGT. CDR3 nucleotide sequence: TGTGCCAGCCGGAAGGAGCAGGGGAATGAAAAACTGTTTTTT. This translates into CASRKEQGNEKLFF.

The V gene is TRBV6-5, the J gene TRBJ2-2; 8 bases match TRBD1. Trimming at V came to 6 bases and at J to 7 bases, leaving 10 bases not matched to a gene. The germline CDR1 and CDR2 sequences are MNHEY and SVGAGI. The CDR3 runs 15 residues. The CDR3 DNA reads as TGTGCCAGCAGACGCCAGACAGGGGTGGACGGGGAGCTGTTTTTT. The encoded protein is CASRRQTGVDGELFF.

This clone was recorded a few times. This chain connects TRBV28 to TRBJ2-5; 7 bases line up with TRBD2. Per germline, CDR1 MDHEN and CDR2 SYDVKM. The length of the CDR3 is 14 residues. The V gene end was trimmed by 3 bases and the J gene end by 4 bases; junction bases not matched to a gene: 5. The DNA for the CDR3 is TGTGCCAGCAGTTTGGAGGGGACTATAGAGACCCAGTACTTC. Its protein product is CASSLEGTIETQYF.

The rearrangement links TRBV11-2 to TRBJ2-2; the D is unclear. CDR3 size: 14 residues. Germline V lookup: CDR1 SGHAT, CDR2 FQNNGV. The V and J ends lost 5 bases and 1 base respectively, with 8 bases between them. DNA of the CDR3: TGTGCCAGCAGCCCGCAGTTGAACACCGGGGAGCTGTTTTTT. This codes for CASSPQLNTGELFF.

The gene calls are TRBV7-9 and TRBJ1-4; 12 bases line up with TRBD1. Trimming removed 4 bases from V and 8 bases from J; junction bases left unmatched: 8. CDR1 is SEHNR, CDR2 FQNEAQ, per germline (reference sequence). This CDR3 has 16 residues. The CDR3 DNA sequence: TGTGCCAGCAGCTCATACTCCGGGACAGGGGGCGAAAAACTGTTTTTT. The encoded protein is CASSSYSGTGGEKLFF.

The CDR3 DNA sequence: TGTGCCAGCAGCCCTCAGGACTGGGTCTACGAGCAGTACTTC. Translation gives CASSPQDWVYEQYF. The rearrangement joins TRBV6-6 to TRBJ2-7; D may be TRBD2 (5 bases). This CDR3 has 14 residues. V lost 6 bases and J 3 bases, leaving 15 bases between the germline ends. Per the germline V gene, CDR1 is MNHNY and CDR2 is SVGAGI (reference sequence).

This rearrangement joins TRBV5-1 to TRBJ2-7; a weak D match, TRBD1 (5 bases). Trimming stripped 0 bases from V and 0 bases from J, with 13 bases between. Looked up from germline, CDR1 is SGHRS and CDR2 is YFSETQ. The length of the CDR3 is 16 residues. CDR3 nucleotides: TGCGCCAGCAGCTTGGCCTATAACACAGGCTCCTACGAGCAGTACTTC. Translation: CASSLAYNTGSYEQYF. Full variable domain (rest looked up from reference TRBV5-1 and TRBJ2-7): KAGVTQTPRYLIKTRGQQVTLSCSPISGHRSVSWYQQTPGQGLQFLFEYFSETQRNKGNFPGRFSGRQFSNSRSEMNVSTLELGDSALYLCASSLAYNTGSYEQYFGPGTRLTVT.

The chain carries TRBV5-1 and TRBJ2-7; weak D call: TRBD2 (6 bases). Germline assignment: CDR1 SGHRS and CDR2 YFSETQ. The CDR3 is 14 residues long. The germline V and J ends were trimmed by 4 bases and 2 bases, with 13 bases remaining between them. CDR3 sequence (DNA): TGCGCCAGCAGCGGGAGAGCGGGTCCCTACGAGCAGTACTTC. Residues: CASSGRAGPYEQYF. The entire variable domain, with the rest obtained from reference TRBV5-1 and TRBJ2-7, is as follows: KAGVTQTPRYLIKTRGQQVTLSCSPISGHRSVSWYQQTPGQGLQFLFEYFSETQRNKGNFPGRFSGRQFSNSRSEMNVSTLELGDSALYLCASSGRAGPYEQYFGPGTRLTVT.

The rearrangement uses TRBV19 and TRBJ1-2; no definite D call. V dropped 1 base and J dropped 8 bases, with 8 bases sitting between them. CDR1 and CDR2 (germline): LNHDA, SQIVND (reference sequence). The CDR3 runs 12 residues. The CDR3 sequence: CASSIGGQGYTF. In DNA form, the CDR3 reads TGTGCCAGTAGTATAGGCGGGCAAGGCTACACCTTC.

This clone occurred once. The genes are TRBV7-3 and TRBJ2-3; 8 nucleotides line up with TRBD2. The V gene end was trimmed by 5 bases and the J gene end by 5 bases; junction bases not matched to a gene: 6. The CDR3 has 14 residues. Germline CDR1 SGHTA, CDR2 FQGTGA. As DNA, the CDR3 is TGTGCCAGCAGCCCCGGGGGGGGGAGAGATACGCAGTATTTT. It encodes CASSPGGGRDTQYF.

The genes are TRBV5-6 and TRBJ2-7, with a weak D call TRBD2 (5 bases). This CDR3 has 13 amino acids. V lost 4 bases and J lost 2, with 10 bases in between. From germline, CDR1 is SGHDT and CDR2 YYEEEE. CDR3 bases: TGTGCCAGCAGCCCCTACGGGGCCTACGAGCAGTACTTC. Its protein product is CASSPYGAYEQYF.

DNA of the CDR3: TGTGCCAGCAGCCAAATACAGGGCTCCTACGAGCAGTACTTC. As protein: CASSQIQGSYEQYF. The V call is TRBV7-2, the J call TRBJ2-7; tentatively, D is TRBD1 (6 bases). Looked up from germline, CDR1 is SGHTA and CDR2 is FQGNSA. The ends were cut back, 5 bases at V and 0 bases at J, with 11 bases in the middle. The CDR3 has 14 residues.

The J gene is TRBJ1-5, the V gene TRBV10-3; 10 bases are a match to TRBD1. This CDR3 region has 17 residues. Germline loops: CDR1 ENHRY, CDR2 SYGVKD. V dropped 2 bases and J dropped 11; count of bases not matched to a gene: 15. CDR3 sequence (DNA): TGTGCCATCAGTGAGGGGACAGGGGTGCTCGAGAGCGAGGCCCAGCATTTT. This encodes CAISEGTGVLESEAQHF.